This is a list of T cell receptor beta chains from one sample in a study of blood T cells in healthy people across ages. TCRdb analysed the 5' RACE reads with MiXCR anew, one entry per CDR3 protein. The sample records some 1.1 million distinct CDR3 sequences, more than 30% being singletons. Material for sequencing was blood. The receptors here all came from a man aged 18 to 30 in good health. The CDR3 runs from the conserved cysteine through the conserved F or W. D genes are given only for firm matches. Only part of the rows carry a size: once, few, many, or a class if the clone is expanded.

j_call clone_size v_call d_call cdr3_nt cdr3_aa
TRBJ2-3 . TRBV7-2 TRBD2 TGTGCCAGCAGTTTAAGCGCGCGGGGGGCAGGTGATACGCAGTATTTT CASSLSARGAGDTQYF
TRBJ1-5 . TRBV15 . TGTGCCACCAGCAGAGATCCGGCATCTAGCAATCAGCCCCAGCATTTT CATSRDPASSNQPQHF
TRBJ1-5 . TRBV4-3 . TGCGCCAGCAGCCAAGAGGTTTCCCAACGGCCCCAGCATTTT CASSQEVSQRPQHF
TRBJ2-1 . TRBV9 TRBD1 TGTGCCAGCAGCACAGGGACAGGGGATGAGCAGTTCTTC CASSTGTGDEQFF
TRBJ2-3 . TRBV2 . TGTGCCAGCAGTGAGGAGGGGGCGCGAGCAGATACGCAGTATTTT CASSEEGARADTQYF
TRBJ1-2 . TRBV28 . TGTGCCAGCAGTACCCCGGGGGACTATGGCTACACCTTC CASSTPGDYGYTF
TRBJ2-3 . TRBV5-1 TRBD1 TGCGCCAGCAGCCTGTGGGACAGTAGCACAGATACGCAGTATTTT CASSLWDSSTDTQYF
TRBJ2-5 few TRBV29-1 . TGCAGCGCCCCGATCAGGGCCCAAGAGACCCAGTACTTC CSAPIRAQETQYF
TRBJ1-4 few TRBV5-1 . TGCGCCAGCAGTCCGACGGGGGGAGAGGGTGAAAAACTGTTTTTT CASSPTGGEGEKLFF
TRBJ2-7 . TRBV12-5 . TGTGCTAGTGCTCCGGACGGAACTACCTACGAGCAGTACTTC CASAPDGTTYEQYF
TRBJ2-7 many TRBV29-1 TRBD1 TGCAGCGTTTGGGCAGGGGGCATATACGAGCAGTACTTC CSVWAGGIYEQYF
TRBJ1-6 few TRBV6-6 . TGTGCCAGCAGTTGGGGCAGCGATAATTCACCCCTCCACTTT CASSWGSDNSPLHF
TRBJ1-5 . TRBV20-1 TRBD1 TGCAGTGCTAGTGGGCGTCACAGGGGTGGCAATCAGCCCCAGCATTTT CSASGRHRGGNQPQHF
TRBJ1-5 . TRBV20-1 . TGCAGTGCTAGAGAAAGCGGACGAGGAGATGAGCCCCAGCATTTT CSARESGRGDEPQHF
TRBJ2-3 . TRBV30 . TGTGCCTGGAGTGAGGGGGGCTCTGGGGGTACGCAGTATTTT CAWSEGGSGGTQYF
TRBJ2-3 few TRBV20-1 . TGCAGTGCTAGCGTGTGGCGCAGACTTAGCACAGATACGCAGTATTTT CSASVWRRLSTDTQYF
TRBJ2-3 few TRBV6-2/TRBV6-3 . TGTGCCAGCAGTGCGAGTCGCTTGGATACGCAGTATTTT CASSASRLDTQYF